A selection of T cell receptor beta chains follows, all from one sample in a study of cytomegalovirus exposure and HLA in healthy donors. The data were produced by immunoSEQ multiplex PCR, yet TCRdb's version contains in-frame clones alone and is incomplete. The sample carries 150,000 to 160,000 clones, approximately 86% recorded once. What was sequenced was PBMCs. Receptors were obtained from a young man in good health and CMV-seropositive. The CDR3 runs from the conserved cysteine through the conserved F or W. The order of the fields is V gene, CDR3 length, clone size, D gene, J gene, CDR3 protein, CDR3 DNA. The D gene is left open where the match is weak. Part of the rows lack a size; the others show once, few, many or a class for expanded clones.

TRBV30,13,NA,TRBD2,TRBJ2-7,CASGTRAPYEQYF,TGTGCCTCCGGGACTAGGGCTCCCTACGAGCAGTACTTC
TRBV27,14,NA,NA,TRBJ1-5,CASSLGGGRQPQHF,TGTGCCAGCAGCCTAGGGGGGGGGCGTCAGCCCCAGCATTTT
TRBV2,13,NA,NA,TRBJ1-2,CASRGDTNYGYTF,TGTGCCAGCAGGGGCGACACTAACTATGGCTACACCTTC
TRBV6-5,14,NA,NA,TRBJ1-1,CASSYSGANTEAFF,TGTGCCAGCAGTTACAGTGGGGCGAACACTGAAGCTTTCTTT
TRBV4-1,16,NA,NA,TRBJ2-7,CASSQEDGGSSYEQYF,TGCGCCAGCAGCCAAGAAGACGGCGGGTCCTCCTACGAGCAGTACTTC
TRBV2,16,NA,TRBD2,TRBJ2-3,CASSELSGTILDTQYF,TGTGCCAGCAGTGAACTTTCCGGGACTATCTTAGATACGCAGTATTTT
TRBV10-3,13,NA,NA,TRBJ1-1,CAISGGGNTEAFF,TGTGCCATCAGTGGAGGGGGGAACACTGAAGCTTTCTTT
TRBV7-2,16,once,NA,TRBJ2-3,CASSLGVRTSTDTQYF,TGTGCCAGCAGCCTCGGGGTCAGGACTAGCACAGATACGCAGTATTTT
TRBV6-5,14,once,NA,TRBJ2-3,CASSYTKVTDTQYF,TGTGCCAGCAGTTATACTAAGGTTACAGATACGCAGTATTTT
TRBV30,10,NA,NA,TRBJ2-2,CRGNTGELFF,TGTCGAGGGAACACCGGGGAGCTGTTTTTT
TRBV11-2,15,few,NA,TRBJ2-2,CASSSPTGVTGELFF,TGTGCCAGCAGCTCGCCCACGGGGGTCACCGGGGAGCTGTTTTTT